Each of the 12 T cell receptor beta chains below was sequenced from the same sample in a study of blood T cell repertoires in COVID-19. Produced via immunoSEQ multiplex PCR; TCRdb's table is partial and in-frame only. The repertoire consists of about 180,000 clones, with about 80% occurring once and the leading ten covering approximately 15%. The sequenced material came from PBMCs or T cells enriched from blood (not recorded which). These receptors were obtained from a man in his 60s who had been exposed to COVID-19.

The chain combines TRBV6-4 with TRBJ2-2, with 9 positions matching TRBD2. Germline-derived CDR1 and CDR2 are MRHNA and SNTAGT. J lost 5 bases, V lost 6 bases, and 7 bases had no gene match. This CDR3 spans 15 amino acids. CDR3 in amino acids: CASSPSAGGTGELFF. CDR3 bases: TGTGCCAGCAGCCCCTCAGCGGGGGGTACCGGGGAGCTGTTTTTT.

This clone has just one count. The chain employs TRBV28 and TRBJ2-7, with 9 bases that match TRBD2. CDR3 length: 14 residues. Germline V lookup: CDR1 MDHEN, CDR2 SYDVKM. V lost 6 bases, J lost 2 bases, and 5 bases stayed unmatched. The CDR3: CASSSSGKTYEQYF. DNA of the CDR3: TGTGCCAGCAGCTCTAGCGGGAAAACCTACGAGCAGTACTTC.

The chain joins TRBV5-4 to TRBJ1-2, with a weak D call TRBD1 (5 bases). This CDR3 spans 14 amino acids. Germline loops: CDR1 SGHNT, CDR2 YYREEE (reference sequence). Trimming left V 0 bases short and J 3 bases short, with 9 bases between. The CDR3 coding sequence is TGTGCCAGCAGCTTGGCGGGGGGGTACTATGGCTACACCTTC. Translating gives CASSLAGGYYGYTF.

The chain is built from TRBV24-1 and TRBJ2-3; 11 nucleotides align to TRBD2. V lost 4 bases, J lost 0 bases, and 8 bases stayed unmatched. Per the germline V gene, CDR1 is KGHDR and CDR2 is SFDVKD. The CDR3 length is 18 residues. CDR3 sequence reads: CATSEATSGSRSTDTQYF. The CDR3 coding sequence is TGTGCCACCAGTGAGGCTACTAGCGGGAGCCGGAGCACAGATACGCAGTATTTT.

V gene TRBV5-6 combines with J gene TRBJ2-3; 7 bases fit TRBD1. Germline-derived CDR1 and CDR2 are SGHDT and YYEEEE. This CDR3 has 15 amino acids. The trim removed 0 bases at V and 0 bases at J, leaving 1 base unmatched. CDR3 residues: CASSLEGASTDTQYF. CDR3 DNA: TGTGCCAGCAGCTTGGAGGGGGCCAGCACAGATACGCAGTATTTT.

The chain joins TRBV7-6 to TRBJ2-1; 15 bases line up with TRBD2. Germline assignment: CDR1 SGHVS and CDR2 FNYEAQ. V shed 5 bases and J 3 bases; nucleotides not matched to a gene: 11. The CDR3 is made up of 19 amino acids. The CDR3 DNA sequence: TGTGCCAGCAGCCAATCTGGGACTAGCGGGAGGTTTCTCTACAATGAGCAGTTCTTC. Translated: CASSQSGTSGRFLYNEQFF.

The chain carries TRBV29-1 and TRBJ2-7; 7 nucleotides match TRBD2. This CDR3 comprises 15 residues. Trimming removed 1 base from V and 5 bases from J; junction bases left unmatched: 11. CDR1 is SQVTM and CDR2 is ANQGSEA in the germline V gene. The CDR3 bases are TGCAGCGTTGAAGCCGGGGCGGGAGCGAGCAACGAGCAGTACTTC. Its protein product is CSVEAGAGASNEQYF.

The V gene is TRBV15, the J gene TRBJ2-1; D is perhaps TRBD2 (5 bases). The V end lost 3 bases, the J end lost 3 bases, and 12 bases lay between the germline ends. Germline V lookup: CDR1 LNHNV, CDR2 YYDKDF (reference sequence). The CDR3 extends over 15 amino acids. The CDR3 protein is CATSSHRTFYNEQFF. CDR3 sequence (DNA): TGTGCCACCAGCAGCCACCGGACTTTCTACAATGAGCAGTTCTTC.

V gene TRBV4-3 combines with J gene TRBJ1-2; 9 bases fit TRBD1. J was trimmed by 7 bases and V by 5 bases; bases with no gene match: 14. The CDR3 extends over 16 amino acids. In germline, CDR1 is LGHNA, CDR2 YSLEER. CDR3 DNA sequence: TGCGCCAGCAGCACGGGGACAGGGTATGAAGGGGGTGGCTACACCTTC. Translation: CASSTGTGYEGGGYTF.

The rearrangement joins TRBV29-1 to TRBJ1-2; 8 bases line up with TRBD1. This CDR3 has 12 residues. V lost 3 bases to trimming and J lost 8 bases; unmatched junction nucleotides: 5. The V gene's germline CDR1 is SQVTM and CDR2 ANQGSEA. CDR3: CSVEPGQEGYTF. The CDR3 nucleotides read TGCAGCGTTGAGCCGGGACAGGAGGGCTACACCTTC.

This clone was seen at least ten times. The CDR3 region is CASTRGNSGELFF. The CDR3 DNA reads TGTGCCAGCACCAGGGGGAATTCCGGGGAGCTGTTTTTT. V and J are TRBV2 and TRBJ2-2, with TRBD1 identical over 7 bases. CDR1 is SNHLY and CDR2 is FYNNEI in the germline V gene. V trimming: 7 bases; J trimming: 6 bases; junction bases outside the gene matches: 5. This CDR3 spans 13 amino acids.

The chain uses TRBV7-9 and TRBJ1-1; no reliable D call. The germline CDR1 and CDR2 sequences are SEHNR and FQNEAQ (reference sequence). Trimming stripped 3 bases from V and 1 base from J, with 12 bases between. This CDR3 has 15 amino acids. The CDR3 loop is CASSLGVRENTEAFF. For the CDR3, the DNA is TGTGCCAGCAGCTTGGGTGTCCGGGAGAACACTGAAGCTTTCTTT.